The sequence of this T cell receptor (beta chain) was determined in a study of T cells after yellow fever vaccination. Study overall: Fractions with few cells were prepared using SMART-Seq v4 Ultra Low Input.

The germline CDR1 and CDR2 sequences are MNHEY and SVGAGI. Trimming removed 7 bases from V and 0 bases from J, with 12 bases in between. The CDR3 extends over 14 amino acids. Generation of TCR cDNA used 5'RACE template switching (which added a universal primer site and UMIs). MiXCR, run by TCRdb on the 5' RACE reads, gives a single entry per CDR3 protein. Here the sample spans around 65,000 distinct CDR3 sequences, around 5% being singletons. With respect to this clonotype: What it binds is unknown.

Regarding the study as a whole: When the response was secondary, it was weaker but reached its peak faster, day 5 versus 15. Booster samples showed a return of most primary-vaccination clones (around 96% CD4, 80% to 90% CD8).

This chain links TRBV6-5 with TRBJ1-1; perhaps TRBD1 as D (5 bases). The sample consisted of CD4+ T cells sorted from PBMCs, taken roughly 14 days after the first yellow fever vaccination. This sequence originates from a man aged 18 to 29 who received the YFV17D yellow fever vaccine. The CDR3 sequence is CASTETVMNTEAFF. DNA of the CDR3: TGTGCCAGCACCGAGACAGTAATGAACACTGAAGCTTTCTTT.